Sequencing of this T cell receptor beta chain was carried out in a study of vaccination and CD4 T cells after COVID-19. Study as a whole: The authors exposed cells to overlapping spike peptides derived from SARS-CoV-2, HCoV-NL63, HCoV-OC43 and HCoV-229E.

V dropped 1 base and J dropped 1 base, with 7 bases sitting between them. The length of the CDR3 is 14 residues. Germline CDR1 SGHNT, CDR2 YENEEA. The study sequenced cultured CD4+ T cell DNA using the Oncomine TCR Beta short-read assay. TCRdb independently ran MiXCR on the PCR reads; one entry per CDR3 protein. The repertoire consists of over 15,000 distinct CDR3 sequences, with less than 60% occurring once and the leading ten covering 4.5% to 5%. This clonotype was picked up a small number of times. The antigen is unknown. Specified treatment: roughly 10-day PBMC culture with coronavirus spike peptide pools or control peptides (ViraFEST assay). It was with about 10 IU/ml IL-2 and around 9.3 ug/ml peptide pools that 1.8 million or so PBMCs per well were cultured.

This sequence was found in a human donor who had recovered from COVID-19. This chain connects TRBV11-3 to TRBJ1-2; possible D gene TRBD1, 5 bases. The specimen was CD4+ T cells from blood, cultured in vitro, collected before SARS-CoV-2 vaccination. CDR3 sequence (DNA): TGTGCCAGCAGCTTAGGAGGGGATAACTATGGCTACACCTTC. Translating it yields CASSLGGDNYGYTF.